The 31 T cell receptor beta chains below were found in one sample sequenced in a study of CD8+CD57+ T cells in acquired aplastic anemia. In patients chosen for sequencing, flow cytometry had shown CD8+CD57+ cell expansion. The template used for profiling TCR beta VDJ and CDR3 was genomic DNA. One entry per CDR3 protein, called by TCRdb with MiXCR from the reads. The sample shows about 200,000 distinct CDR3 sequences, about 60% of them seen only once. The sample was sorted CD4+, CD8+, or CD8+CD57+ T cells (not recorded which) from PBMCs. The receptor source for this set is a human donor with aplastic anemia.

As concerns this clonotype: A junction end diverges from the germline sequence, so it may reflect a read error. The genes are TRBV10-3 and TRBJ2-1; D is undetermined. There are 13 residues in the CDR3. The germline gives CDR1 ENHRY, CDR2 SYGVKD. The CDR3 DNA is TGTGCCACCAGTGATCTACTCATGGATGAGCAGTTCTTC. Its protein is CATSDLLMDEQFF.

Note on this clonotype: An end of the junction differs from the germline gene, which may be a read error. This chain links TRBV24-1 with TRBJ2-5; a weak D match, TRBD1 (5 bases). The CDR3 sequence is 13 residues long. Germline CDR1 and CDR2: KGHDR and SFDVKD. CDR3 in DNA: TGTGCCACCAGTGAGACAGATCAAGAGACCCGGTACTTC. Translation: CATSETDQETRYF.

There are many counts of this clonotype. The chain uses TRBV12-3 or TRBV12-4 and TRBJ2-1; 8 nucleotides align to TRBD2. V was pared by 5 bases and J by 4 bases, with 7 bases of the junction left unmatched. The CDR3 is made up of 15 amino acids. CDR3 loop: CASSVGSGGYNEQFF. CDR3 in DNA: TGTGCCAGCAGTGTTGGATCGGGGGGGTACAATGAGCAGTTCTTC.

The CDR3 DNA reads TGTGCCAGCAGCTCCACTGGGGGGGGCGAGCAGTACTTC. Translated, it gives CASSSTGGGEQYF. The rearrangement links TRBV7-3 to TRBJ2-7; 7 bases align to TRBD2. The CDR3 totals 13 residues. Germline V gene data show CDR1 as SGHTA and CDR2 as FQGTGA. J lost 6 bases, V lost 4 bases, and 6 bases had no gene match.

The chain employs TRBV5-8 and TRBJ2-7; D gene unclear. CDR1 is SGHTS, CDR2 YDEGEE, per germline. The CDR3 runs 13 residues. V was cut by 1 base and J by 1 base, with 6 bases left in between. The CDR3 DNA is TGTGCCAGCAGCTTGACAGCTTCCTACGAGCAGTACTTC. It codes for CASSLTASYEQYF.

Comments on this clonotype: The final CDR3 position lacks the conserved phenylalanine or tryptophan, pointing to a likely read error. The rearrangement links TRBV15 to TRBJ1-1; D ambiguous. V was shortened by 0 bases and J by 7 bases, with 12 bases between the two germline ends. Germline-derived CDR1 and CDR2 are LNHNV and YYDKDF (reference sequence). This CDR3 has 14 amino acids. CDR3 region: CATSRDKLVSEAFC. The CDR3 DNA reads TGTGCCACCAGCAGAGATAAATTAGTCAGTGAAGCTTTCTGT.

The chain couples TRBV7-6 to TRBJ2-3; perhaps TRBD2 as D (6 bases). This CDR3 region has 15 residues. V was shortened by 1 base and J by 5 bases, with 13 bases between the two germline ends. Germline CDR1 is SGHVS and CDR2 is FNYEAQ. As DNA, the CDR3 is TGTGCCAGCAGCTTAGGGGCTAGCGATGGAGATACGCAGTATTTT. Protein sequence: CASSLGASDGDTQYF.

In regard to this clonotype: An end of the junction does not agree with germline; a read error may underlie this. The rearrangement links TRBV7-8 to TRBJ1-6; 8 positions match TRBD1. The germline V gene encodes CDR1 SGHVS and CDR2 FQNEAQ. CDR3 length: 13 amino acids. The CDR3 region has the DNA TGTGCCGGGACAGGCAGCCTTAATTCATCCCTCCACTTT. This sequence encodes CAGTGSLNSSLHF.

The chain combines TRBV7-9 with TRBJ1-5; the D gene is possibly TRBD1 (5 bases). This CDR3 comprises 15 residues. CDR1 and CDR2 from the germline V gene are SEHNR and FQNEAQ (reference sequence). V lost 1 base and J lost 0, with 7 bases in between. DNA for the CDR3: TGTGCCAGCAGCTTAGGAGGGGCTAGCAATCAGCCCCAGCATTTT. This gives the protein CASSLGGASNQPQHF.

The chain employs TRBV7-3 and TRBJ1-2, with D unresolved. CDR1 is SGHTA and CDR2 is FQGTGA in the germline V gene. Trimming cost V 5 bases and J 1 base, with 17 bases left between them. CDR3 length equals 16 residues. This chain's CDR3 is CASSQDLFQVNYGYTF. CDR3 DNA sequence: TGTGCCAGCAGCCAAGACTTGTTTCAGGTTAACTATGGCTACACCTTC. The full variable domain, rest sourced from reference TRBV7-3 and TRBJ1-2, is GAGVSQTPSNKVTEKGKYVELRCDPISGHTALYWYRQSLGQGPEFLIYFQGTGAADDSGLPNDRFFAVRPEGSVSTLKIQRTERGDSAVYLCASSQDLFQVNYGYTFGSGTRLTVV.

The chain carries TRBV7-8 and TRBJ2-5; possibly TRBD1 for D (5 bases). The CDR3 runs 14 residues. Looked up from germline, CDR1 is SGHVS and CDR2 is FQNEAQ. The V gene lost 2 bases and the J gene lost 5 bases, with 12 bases spanning the gap. The CDR3 protein is CASSLYQGRETQYF. The CDR3 bases are TGTGCCAGCAGCTTATACCAGGGAAGGGAGACCCAGTACTTC. Complete variable domain (other parts from reference TRBV7-8 and TRBJ2-5): GAGVSQSPRYKVAKRGQDVALRCDPISGHVSLFWYQQALGQGPEFLTYFQNEAQLDKSGLPSDRFFAERPEGSVSTLKIQRTQQEDSAVYLCASSLYQGRETQYFGPGTRLLVL.

The chain recombines TRBV7-2 with TRBJ2-5; 8 positions agree with TRBD2. CDR1 is SGHTA, CDR2 FQGNSA, per germline. The CDR3 covers 16 residues. With V trimmed by 8 bases and J by 7 bases, 18 bases remained unmatched. CDR3 protein: CASLGINSGGGGTQYF. The CDR3 DNA sequence: TGTGCCAGCCTGGGGATCAACAGCGGGGGAGGCGGGACCCAGTACTTC.

The chain joins TRBV20-1 to TRBJ2-1; perhaps D is TRBD1 or TRBD2 (5 bases each). Germline V gene sequence: CDR1 DFQATT, CDR2 SNEGSKA (reference sequence). V was shortened by 0 bases and J by 5 bases, with 11 bases between the two germline ends. The CDR3 runs to 14 residues. CDR3 residues: CSARDGDPHNEQFF. For the CDR3, the DNA is TGCAGTGCTAGAGATGGGGACCCCCACAATGAGCAGTTCTTC.

The gene calls are TRBV7-9 and TRBJ2-6, with D possibly being TRBD1 or TRBD2 (5 bases each). The germline V gene has CDR1 SEHNR and CDR2 FQNEAQ (reference sequence). This CDR3 comprises 15 residues. V dropped 8 bases and J dropped 1 base, with 12 bases sitting between them. The CDR3 sequence is CASGREPSGANVLTF. In nucleotides, the CDR3 is TGTGCCAGCGGCAGGGAGCCTTCTGGGGCCAACGTCCTGACTTTC.

This clonotype was seen at least ten times. Here the CDR3 DNA reads TGTGCCAGCAGTATAGGGACAGGGCGGTCCACCGGGGAGCTGTTTTTT. Protein: CASSIGTGRSTGELFF. The chain has TRBV2 and TRBJ2-2, with 9 bases that match TRBD1. The germline gives CDR1 SNHLY, CDR2 FYNNEI. V shed 5 bases and J 4 bases; nucleotides not matched to a gene: 8. The CDR3 sequence is 16 residues long.

The V and J genes are TRBV7-3 and TRBJ2-3, with 9 bases matching TRBD1. V gave up 5 bases and J gave up 1 base; unmatched junction bases: 4. Germline CDR1 is SGHTA and CDR2 is FQGTGA. The CDR3 totals 15 residues. In DNA form, the CDR3 reads TGTGCCAGCAGCAAACAGGGGGCTGGCACAGATACGCAGTATTTT. Protein sequence: CASSKQGAGTDTQYF. The complete variable domain, with remaining parts taken from reference TRBV7-3 and TRBJ2-3, reads GAGVSQTPSNKVTEKGKYVELRCDPISGHTALYWYRQSLGQGPEFLIYFQGTGAADDSGLPNDRFFAVRPEGSVSTLKIQRTERGDSAVYLCASSKQGAGTDTQYFGPGTRLTVL.

The genes are TRBV20-1 and TRBJ2-1, with a weak D call TRBD2 (6 bases). CDR3 length equals 15 residues. V shed 0 bases and J shed 2 bases, with 11 bases lying between them. Germline loops: CDR1 DFQATT, CDR2 SNEGSKA (reference sequence). The CDR3 spells CSARDRRGTYNEQFF. CDR3 bases: TGCAGTGCTAGAGATCGGAGGGGTACCTACAATGAGCAGTTCTTC.

The V call is TRBV20-1, the J call TRBJ2-1, with unresolved D. The CDR3 length is 16 residues. V shed 0 bases and J shed 4 bases, with 16 bases lying between them. CDR1 is DFQATT and CDR2 is SNEGSKA in the germline V gene (reference sequence). CDR3 protein: CSARDGTSANYNEQFF. CDR3 bases: TGCAGTGCTAGAGATGGAACCAGCGCTAATTACAATGAGCAGTTCTTC.

This chain connects TRBV5-4 to TRBJ2-7, with D perhaps given as TRBD1 or TRBD2 (5 bases each). This CDR3 comprises 16 residues. V was cut by 0 bases and J by 2 bases, with 15 bases left in between. The V gene's germline CDR1 is SGHNT and CDR2 YYREEE (reference sequence). This CDR3 reads CASSLGGSVGAYEQYF. The CDR3 DNA follows: TGTGCCAGCAGCTTGGGGGGGAGCGTGGGGGCCTACGAGCAGTACTTC.

The J gene is TRBJ2-5, the V gene TRBV11-3; TRBD1 is a possible D gene (5 bases). Germline V gene lookup returns CDR1 SGHNT and CDR2 YENEEA. Deletions cut 5 bases from V and 3 bases from J, with 13 bases between. The CDR3 has 14 residues. The CDR3 sequence is CASSTRTSEETQYF. In nucleotides, the CDR3 is TGTGCCAGCAGCACAAGGACATCGGAAGAGACCCAGTACTTC.

V and J are TRBV7-9 and TRBJ1-1; 7 bases fit TRBD1. CDR3 length equals 14 residues. Germline trimming cut 2 bases from V and 1 base from J; bases unmatched to any gene: 1. Germline CDR1 reads SEHNR; CDR2 reads FQNEAQ (reference sequence). The CDR3 is CASSLRTGNTEAFF. CDR3 DNA sequence: TGTGCCAGCAGCTTACGGACAGGGAACACTGAAGCTTTCTTT.

The CDR3 here is CASSPNTGLETQYF. The CDR3, as DNA: TGTGCCAGCAGTCCTAATACAGGGTTGGAGACCCAGTACTTC. The gene calls are TRBV2 and TRBJ2-5; tentatively, D is TRBD1 (6 bases). This CDR3 is built from 14 residues. Germline V gene lookup returns CDR1 SNHLY and CDR2 FYNNEI. V lost 5 bases to trimming and J lost 5 bases, with 15 bases between them.

This clonotype was seen only once. The V gene is TRBV19, the J gene TRBJ2-2; tentative D call: TRBD2 (5 bases). This CDR3 spans 15 amino acids. Germline lookup yields CDR1 LNHDA and CDR2 SQIVND (reference sequence). V was pared by 5 bases and J by 5 bases, with 15 bases between. The CDR3 sequence is CASSSPTRGTGELFF. The DNA of the CDR3 is TGTGCCAGTAGTTCGCCGACTCGCGGGACCGGGGAGCTGTTTTTT.

The sample holds one count of this clonotype. CDR3 DNA sequence: TGCAGTGCGCAGGGGCCGGTGGATTCACCCCTCCACTTT. Protein: CSAQGPVDSPLHF. The chain couples TRBV20-1 to TRBJ1-6; the D gene is possibly TRBD1 (6 bases). Germline V CDR1 and CDR2: DFQATT, SNEGSKA (reference sequence). V lost 6 bases to trimming and J lost 8 bases, with 14 bases between them. This CDR3 is 13 amino acids long.

The genes are TRBV6-5 and TRBJ2-1, with TRBD1 identical over 8 bases. Germline assignment: CDR1 MNHEY and CDR2 SVGAGI. CDR3 length: 18 residues. V shed 6 bases, J shed 6 bases, and the junction held 19 bases outside the gene matches. This CDR3 reads CASSPLQGAITPVNEQFF. The CDR3 DNA is TGTGCCAGCAGCCCACTTCAGGGGGCGATTACCCCCGTCAATGAGCAGTTCTTC.

This chain links TRBV7-6 with TRBJ2-1; D gene uncertain. V dropped 3 bases and J dropped 0 bases, with 9 bases sitting between them. In germline, CDR1 is SGHVS, CDR2 FNYEAQ. This CDR3 contains 15 residues. The CDR3 region is CASSFRLSSYNEQFF. DNA for the CDR3: TGTGCCAGCAGCTTTAGGCTAAGCTCCTACAATGAGCAGTTCTTC.

This clonotype was recorded once. The rearrangement joins TRBV25-1 to TRBJ2-1; D is unresolved. Per the germline V gene, CDR1 is MGHDK and CDR2 is SYGVNS. The V gene lost 3 bases and the J gene lost 4 bases, with 7 bases spanning the gap. The CDR3 totals 13 residues. CDR3: CASSESYYNEQFF. The CDR3 DNA is TGTGCCAGCAGTGAGTCGTATTACAATGAGCAGTTCTTC.

A single count supports this clonotype. The CDR3: CASSDPGQGWSGNTIYF. CDR3 DNA: TGTGCCAGCAGTGACCCGGGACAGGGTTGGTCTGGAAACACCATATATTTT. The V and J genes are TRBV6-4 and TRBJ1-3; TRBD1 matches 9 bases. V lost 2 bases and J lost 1; bases outside the gene matches: 6. The CDR3 totals 17 residues. The germline CDR1 and CDR2 sequences are MRHNA and SNTAGT.

The chain joins TRBV20-1 to TRBJ1-6; no firm D call. Trimming took off 2 bases at V and 7 bases at J, with 9 bases between the two ends. CDR3 length: 13 residues. Germline V gives CDR1 DFQATT, CDR2 SNEGSKA (reference sequence). The CDR3 region is CSARTVENSPLHF. The CDR3 DNA is TGCAGTGCTAGAACCGTAGAGAATTCACCCCTCCACTTT.

Points on this clonotype: A junction end diverges from the germline sequence, so it may reflect a read error. The chain uses TRBV7-7 and TRBJ2-2, with a possible D match to TRBD2 (5 bases). This CDR3 has 15 residues. Germline V gives CDR1 SSHAT, CDR2 FNYEAQ (reference sequence). CDR3: CASSLVAGNTGELFF. The CDR3 DNA reads TGTGCTAGCAGCTTAGTGGCGGGGAACACCGGGGAGCTGTTTTTT.

V usage is TRBV9 and J usage is TRBJ2-7; 9 bases are shared with TRBD2. The CDR3 has 13 amino acids. V gave up 4 bases and J gave up 7 bases; unmatched junction bases: 6. Germline V gene lookup returns CDR1 SGDLS and CDR2 YYNGEE. CDR3 in DNA: TGTGCCAGCAGCTGGACTAGCGTTGGAGAGCAGTACTTC. Encoded protein: CASSWTSVGEQYF.